This passage covers 30 T cell receptor beta chains from one sample sequenced in a study of T cells in Graves' hyperthyroidism and ophthalmopathy. What was amplified from RNA transcripts were TCR beta CDR3 regions. TCR CDR3 underwent first-round RT-PCR with the HTBI primer set. TCRdb re-called the multiplex PCR reads through MiXCR, storing one row per CDR3 protein. The sample has 530,000 or so distinct CDR3 sequences; 35% to 55% are singletons. The sequenced sample consisted of peripheral blood or thyroid tissue (not recorded which). The receptors shown here come from a woman under 30 with Graves' hyperthyroidism.

The chain uses TRBV7-6 and TRBJ1-5, with D uncertain. The CDR3 covers 12 residues. Germline loops: CDR1 SGHVS, CDR2 FNYEAQ. V lost 9 bases and J 6 bases, leaving 12 bases between the germline ends. The CDR3 spells CASRPRGQPQHF. In DNA form, the CDR3 reads TGTGCCAGTAGACCCCGTGGTCAGCCCCAGCATTTT.

This clonotype was observed at least ten times. The chain links TRBV20-1 to TRBJ2-7; D unresolved. CDR3 length equals 13 residues. Germline assignment: CDR1 DFQATT and CDR2 SNEGSKA (reference sequence). V dropped 5 bases and J dropped 3 bases, with 14 bases sitting between them. The CDR3 sequence: CSAPRADIYEQYF. The CDR3 DNA reads TGCAGTGCTCCTCGGGCCGACATCTACGAGCAGTACTTC.

The genes are TRBV2 and TRBJ2-2, with 7 bases fitting TRBD2. CDR1 is SNHLY and CDR2 is FYNNEI in the germline V gene. J lost 0 bases, V lost 7 bases, and 2 bases had no gene match. This CDR3 contains 14 residues. This chain's CDR3 is CASTSGANTGELFF. CDR3 coding DNA: TGTGCCAGCACAAGCGGGGCGAACACCGGGGAGCTGTTTTTT.

This clonotype came up many times. The chain uses TRBV14 and TRBJ2-7; the match to TRBD2 covers 10 bases. The CDR3 is 15 residues long. V was clipped by 2 bases and J by 6 bases; unmatched bases: 7. Germline assignment: CDR1 SGHDN and CDR2 FVKESK. CDR3 nucleotide sequence: TGTGCCAGCAGCCAAACGACTAGCGGGTCTCTCGAGCAGTACTTC. Residues: CASSQTTSGSLEQYF.

The chain is built from TRBV10-3 and TRBJ2-6, with D perhaps being TRBD1 or TRBD2 (5 bases each). This CDR3 is 17 amino acids long. Looked up from germline, CDR1 is ENHRY and CDR2 is SYGVKD. V shed 7 bases and J shed 0 bases, with 16 bases lying between them. CDR3 sequence: CAITPGAGYSGANVLTF. The CDR3 coding sequence is TGTGCCATCACCCCCGGGGCCGGATACTCTGGGGCCAACGTCCTGACTTTC.

This clonotype came up many times. The chain carries TRBV12-3 or TRBV12-4 and TRBJ1-4, with 7 nucleotides matching TRBD1. The CDR3 consists of 15 residues. The V segment lost 5 bases and the J segment 7 bases; nucleotides outside the gene matches: 10. The CDR3 DNA sequence: TGTGCCAGCAGTCAAACAGGGGAGGGGCGTGAAAAACTGTTTTTT. Translating gives CASSQTGEGREKLFF.

In its sample, this clonotype was seen once. The chain employs TRBV5-5 and TRBJ1-4, with TRBD1 matching 7 bases. V lost 5 bases, J lost 5 bases, and 12 bases stayed unmatched. Germline lookup yields CDR1 SGHKS and CDR2 YYEKEE (reference sequence). The CDR3 loop spans 16 amino acids. The CDR3 DNA follows: TGTGCCAGCAGTCCCGCCGGGACAGCAAAAAATGAAAAACTGTTTTTT. Translating it yields CASSPAGTAKNEKLFF.

This sequence joins TRBV5-1 and TRBJ2-5, with 8 bases matching TRBD2. Per germline, CDR1 SGHRS and CDR2 YFSETQ. This CDR3 contains 14 residues. V shed 4 bases, J shed 4 bases, and the junction held 6 bases outside the gene matches. CDR3 sequence (DNA): TGCGCCAGCAGCCCCTGGCTAGCGGGAGAGACCCAGTACTTC. Translated, it gives CASSPWLAGETQYF.

This clonotype appeared a few times. This chain links TRBV2 with TRBJ1-5; D gene unclear. In germline, CDR1 is SNHLY, CDR2 FYNNEI. V was clipped by 3 bases and J by 3 bases, with 15 bases between them. The CDR3 totals 16 residues. CDR3 residues: CASSDLGEGLNQPQHF. The CDR3 DNA follows: TGTGCCAGCAGTGATTTGGGAGAAGGGCTCAATCAGCCCCAGCATTTT.

The table lists this clonotype with many counts. The chain is built from TRBV19 and TRBJ1-2; 9 nucleotides agree with TRBD1. Germline V lookup: CDR1 LNHDA, CDR2 SQIVND (reference sequence). CDR3 length equals 16 residues. The V and J ends lost 4 bases and 3 bases, in that order; junction bases with no gene match: 9. The CDR3 coding sequence is TGTGCCAGTAGTAAGGGACAGGGAATATCTTACTATGGCTACACCTTC. It encodes CASSKGQGISYYGYTF.

This clonotype was detected only a few times. The chain links TRBV2 to TRBJ2-7; TRBD2 might be the D (6 bases). V lost 5 bases, J lost 0 bases, and 8 bases lay in between. The CDR3 is made up of 13 amino acids. From germline, CDR1 is SNHLY and CDR2 FYNNEI. The CDR3 DNA reads TGTGCCAGCAGTAAGCGGGTCTCCTACGAGCAGTACTTC. Encoded protein: CASSKRVSYEQYF.

This clonotype was seen a single time. The chain joins TRBV5-8 to TRBJ2-2; D is ambiguous. Germline V lookup: CDR1 SGHTS, CDR2 YDEGEE. The CDR3 totals 16 residues. The V and J ends lost 2 bases and 1 base respectively, with 12 bases between them. The CDR3 region is CASSLDLLVNTGELFF. CDR3 in DNA: TGTGCCAGCAGCTTAGATCTCTTGGTGAACACCGGGGAGCTGTTTTTT.

CDR3 sequence (DNA): TGTGCCAGCAGGCCGGGACAGGGGGCGCTGGTCACTGAAGCTTTCTTT. This gives the protein CASRPGQGALVTEAFF. The V and J genes are TRBV2 and TRBJ1-1, with 12 bases matching TRBD1. The trim removed 6 bases at V and 4 bases at J, leaving 9 bases unmatched. Germline V gene sequence: CDR1 SNHLY, CDR2 FYNNEI. The CDR3 is 16 residues long.

V is TRBV29-1 and J is TRBJ1-2; D is possibly TRBD1 (5 bases). Germline V CDR1 and CDR2: SQVTM, ANQGSEA. Between the trimmed V and J ends, which lost 5 bases and 8 bases, there was a span of 24 bases. This CDR3 is 15 amino acids long. CDR3 amino acids: CSVTYNEQGLEGYTF. The CDR3 DNA sequence: TGCAGCGTTACCTACAATGAGCAGGGTTTGGAGGGCTACACCTTC. The full variable domain, with the rest looked up from reference TRBV29-1 and TRBJ1-2, is SAVISQKPSRDICQRGTSLTIQCQVDSQVTMMFWYRQQPGQSLTLIATANQGSEATYESGFVIDKFPISRPNLTFSTLTVSNMSPEDSSIYLCSVTYNEQGLEGYTFGSGTRLTVV.

The chain links TRBV10-3 to TRBJ1-4; unclear D gene. Germline values: CDR1 ENHRY, CDR2 SYGVKD. This CDR3 has 14 residues. V lost 4 bases and J 7 bases, leaving 13 bases between the germline ends. CDR3: CAISGAGNTEKLFF. CDR3 nucleotides: TGTGCCATCAGTGGGGCCGGGAACACTGAAAAACTGTTTTTT.

Many counts were recorded for this clonotype. The J gene is TRBJ2-5, the V gene TRBV7-9, with a weak D call TRBD2 (6 bases). The germline gives CDR1 SEHNR, CDR2 FQNEAQ (reference sequence). V was shortened by 8 bases and J by 0 bases, with 10 bases between the two germline ends. The CDR3 covers 13 residues. This CDR3 reads CASYSGYQETQYF. The CDR3, as DNA: TGTGCCAGCTATAGCGGTTACCAAGAGACCCAGTACTTC. The whole variable domain, filled in from reference TRBV7-9 and TRBJ2-5, reads DTGVSQNPRHKITKRGQNVTFRCDPISEHNRLYWYRQTLGQGPEFLTYFQNEAQLEKSRLLSDRFSAERPKGSFSTLEIQRTEQGDSAMYLCASYSGYQETQYFGPGTRLLVL.

V and J are TRBV2 and TRBJ2-5, with D possibly being TRBD2 (5 bases). The germline V gene encodes CDR1 SNHLY and CDR2 FYNNEI. V gave up 4 bases and J gave up 5 bases, with 11 bases separating them. This CDR3 is built from 13 residues. CDR3 sequence reads: CASSVWEWETQYF. The CDR3 bases are TGTGCCAGCAGTGTTTGGGAGTGGGAGACCCAGTACTTC.

This clonotype was counted at least ten times. This sequence joins TRBV29-1 and TRBJ2-7; TRBD1 agrees at 8 bases. Trimming at V came to 3 bases and at J to 3 bases, leaving 4 bases not matched to a gene. The CDR3 is 13 residues long. The V gene's germline CDR1 is SQVTM and CDR2 ANQGSEA. The CDR3 nucleotides are TGCAGCGTTGATGGACAGGGAGGCTACGAGCAGTACTTC. Protein product: CSVDGQGGYEQYF.

The chain's CDR3 is CASSSDRPPMSEQFF. CDR3 coding DNA: TGCGCCAGCAGTTCAGATCGACCCCCGATGAGTGAGCAGTTCTTC. This chain uses TRBV10-1 with TRBJ2-1; D unresolved. Trimming removed 5 bases at V and 9 bases at J, with 20 bases between. The CDR3 covers 15 residues. Looked up from germline, CDR1 is WNHNN and CDR2 is SYGVQD (reference sequence).

V is TRBV5-5 and J is TRBJ1-6, with TRBD1 matching 7 bases. Germline V CDR1 and CDR2: SGHKS, YYEKEE (reference sequence). The CDR3 spans 16 residues. J lost 4 bases, V lost 0 bases, and 4 bases had no gene match. CDR3 sequence (DNA): TGTGCCAGCAGCTTGGCCCTGGGACAGTATAATTCACCCCTCCACTTT. As protein: CASSLALGQYNSPLHF.

This clonotype was seen ten or more times. J is TRBJ1-5 and V is TRBV6-5; D not certain. V lost 2 bases and J lost 5, with 13 bases in between. The CDR3 is 15 residues long. The germline CDR1 and CDR2 sequences are MNHEY and SVGAGI. The CDR3 coding sequence is TGTGCCAGCAGTTACCGTATAGGCTGGGATCAGCCCCAGCATTTT. It yields the protein CASSYRIGWDQPQHF.

As concerns this clonotype: At one boundary the junction diverges from the germline segment, which might be a read error. The CDR3 DNA is TGTGCCAGCAGTTCCGATTGGCACGAGCAGTACTTC. Residues: CASSSDWHEQYF. V and J are TRBV10-3 and TRBJ2-7; no clear D. Germline CDR1 reads ENHRY; CDR2 reads SYGVKD. The CDR3 consists of 12 residues.

This clonotype was recorded many times. The V call is TRBV15, the J call TRBJ1-1, with D unclear. This CDR3 spans 14 amino acids. Germline CDR1 and CDR2: LNHNV and YYDKDF (reference sequence). V dropped 4 bases and J dropped 0 bases, with 9 bases sitting between them. The CDR3 spells CATSNPPLNTEAFF. CDR3 nucleotides: TGTGCCACCAGCAACCCTCCCCTGAACACTGAAGCTTTCTTT.

Ten or more counts support this clonotype. The chain has TRBV20-1 and TRBJ1-1, with a tentative D call TRBD1 (5 bases). Trimming pared 6 bases from V and 8 bases from J, leaving 13 bases between. CDR1 is DFQATT, CDR2 SNEGSKA, per germline (reference sequence). CDR3 length equals 11 residues. The CDR3 region is CSAAPGGEAFF. In nucleotides, the CDR3 is TGCAGTGCCGCCCCGGGGGGAGAAGCTTTCTTT.

The chain combines TRBV5-4 with TRBJ2-2, with D unresolved. Trimming took off 5 bases at V and 6 bases at J, with 11 bases between the two ends. The CDR3 loop spans 13 amino acids. Germline V lookup: CDR1 SGHNT, CDR2 YYREEE (reference sequence). CDR3 sequence reads: CASSRLPPGELFF. DNA of the CDR3: TGTGCCAGCAGTCGCCTTCCCCCCGGGGAGCTGTTTTTT.

The CDR3 sequence: CASGLAERQPQHF. In DNA, the CDR3 is TGTGCTAGTGGTTTAGCCGAGAGGCAGCCCCAGCATTTT. The genes are TRBV12-5 and TRBJ1-5; unclear D gene. Per the germline V gene, CDR1 is LGHNT and CDR2 is FRNRAP. The CDR3 covers 13 residues. The V end was cut by 3 bases, the J end by 7 bases, with 10 bases between.

Only one count was recorded for this clonotype. V is TRBV10-3 and J is TRBJ1-1, with 7 bases that match TRBD1. J lost 3 bases, V lost 6 bases, and 10 bases had no gene match. CDR1 is ENHRY, CDR2 SYGVKD, per germline. The CDR3 contains 15 residues. CDR3 residues: CAIRETGMWDTEAFF. CDR3 sequence (DNA): TGTGCCATCAGGGAGACAGGGATGTGGGACACTGAAGCTTTCTTT.

This rearrangement joins TRBV7-2 to TRBJ1-5, with 9 bases identical to TRBD1. This CDR3 has 16 residues. Trimming at V came to 3 bases and at J to 1 base, leaving 4 bases not matched to a gene. Looked up from germline, CDR1 is SGHTA and CDR2 is FQGNSA. The DNA of the CDR3 is TGTGCCAGCAGCTTGGCCGGACAGGGGAGCAATCAGCCCCAGCATTTT. Its translation: CASSLAGQGSNQPQHF. Filled out from reference TRBV7-2 and TRBJ1-5, the complete variable domain reads GAGVSQSPSNKVTEKGKDVELRCDPISGHTALYWYRQSLGQGLEFLIYFQGNSAPDKSGLPSDRFSAERTGGSVSTLTIQRTQQEDSAVYLCASSLAGQGSNQPQHFGDGTRLSIL.

The V and J genes are TRBV24-1 and TRBJ2-2, with 9 bases lining up with TRBD1. The CDR3 consists of 16 residues. V trimming: 11 bases; J trimming: 7 bases; junction bases outside the gene matches: 16. Germline V gives CDR1 KGHDR, CDR2 SFDVKD. The CDR3 is CAISPGTGYYGGELFF. CDR3 coding DNA: TGTGCCATCTCTCCCGGGACAGGGTATTACGGCGGGGAGCTGTTTTTT.

This clonotype came up many times. The J gene is TRBJ1-5, the V gene TRBV20-1; D possibly corresponds to TRBD1 (6 bases). The CDR3 totals 15 residues. V shed 6 bases and J shed 2 bases, with 17 bases lying between them. Germline-derived CDR1 and CDR2 are DFQATT and SNEGSKA (reference sequence). CDR3 coding DNA: TGCAGTGCAGTACGAGGGGGATATGGCAATCAGCCCCAGCATTTT. Translation gives CSAVRGGYGNQPQHF.